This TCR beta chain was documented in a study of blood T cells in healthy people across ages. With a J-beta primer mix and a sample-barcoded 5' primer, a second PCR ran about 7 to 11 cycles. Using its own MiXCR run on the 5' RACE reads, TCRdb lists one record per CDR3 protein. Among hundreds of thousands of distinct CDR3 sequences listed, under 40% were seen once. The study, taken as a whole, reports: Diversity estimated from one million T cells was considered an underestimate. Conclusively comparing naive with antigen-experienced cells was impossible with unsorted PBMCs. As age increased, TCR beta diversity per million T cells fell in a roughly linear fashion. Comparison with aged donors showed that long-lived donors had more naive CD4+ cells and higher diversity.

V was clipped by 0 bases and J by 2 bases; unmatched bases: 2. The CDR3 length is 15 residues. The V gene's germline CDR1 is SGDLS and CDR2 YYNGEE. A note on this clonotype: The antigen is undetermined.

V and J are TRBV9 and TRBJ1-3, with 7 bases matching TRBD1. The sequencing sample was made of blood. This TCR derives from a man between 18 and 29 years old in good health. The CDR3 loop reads CASSVEGGPGNTIYF. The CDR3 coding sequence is TGTGCCAGCAGCGTAGAAGGGGGCCCTGGAAACACCATATATTTT.